Following are 2 T cell receptor beta chains from one sample sequenced in a study of T cells in Graves' hyperthyroidism and ophthalmopathy. Using RNA transcripts as the source, TCR beta CDR3 regions were amplified. In the first-round RT-PCR of the TCR CDR3, the HTBI primer set was used. One entry per CDR3 protein results from TCRdb running MiXCR on the multiplex PCR reads. Of 400,000 to 500,000 distinct CDR3 sequences in the sample, approximately 15% are singletons; the top ten hold about 17%. Sequenced sample: blood. The source is a woman between 18 and 29 years old with Graves' hyperthyroidism.

This clonotype was recorded at least ten times. This chain uses TRBV11-2 with TRBJ2-1; D may be TRBD2 (6 bases). This CDR3 contains 14 residues. Trimming pared 11 bases from V and 3 bases from J, leaving 17 bases between. CDR1 is SGHAT, CDR2 FQNNGV, per germline. CDR3 amino acids: CASTGTRDYNEQFF. As DNA, the CDR3 is TGTGCCTCTACCGGGACTCGCGACTACAATGAGCAGTTCTTC.

This clonotype has at least ten counts. CDR3 sequence reads: CASTLAVSSYNEQFF. The CDR3 nucleotides are TGTGCCAGCACCCTAGCGGTGAGCTCCTACAATGAGCAGTTCTTC. The rearrangement links TRBV27 to TRBJ2-1, with 7 bases fitting TRBD2. Germline V lookup: CDR1 MNHEY, CDR2 SMNVEV (reference sequence). This CDR3 comprises 15 residues. J gave up 0 bases and V 7 bases, and 6 bases lay outside the gene matches.